Presented here are 22 T cell receptor beta chains from one specimen sequenced in a study of T cell repertoires in cytomegalovirus infection. One entry per CDR3 protein results from TCRdb running MiXCR on the reads. The profile covers 750,000 to 950,000 distinct CDR3 sequences, with 25% to 35% appearing a single time and about an eighth taken by the ten largest. Which antigens these TCRs recognize remains unknown. The sequencing used cultured CD8+ T cells from PBMCs, collected from culture after CMV antigen stimulation. The origin of the receptors is a human donor in good health (CMV status not recorded). Some clones in this sample may be carry-over from other donors' samples.

By share of the sample, this clonotype is medium-sized. The chain uses TRBV7-2 and TRBJ1-6; D possibly corresponds to TRBD1 (5 bases). V lost 7 bases and J 7 bases, leaving 20 bases between the germline ends. The CDR3 consists of 16 residues. The V gene's germline CDR1 is SGHTA and CDR2 FQGNSA. The CDR3 region has the DNA TGTGCCAGCACCCCCACTTCGGGACGGATAAATTCACCCCTCCACTTT. Its translation: CASTPTSGRINSPLHF.

This clonotype was observed a few times. The chain is built from TRBV28 and TRBJ1-5; no reliable D call. Germline V CDR1 and CDR2: MDHEN, SYDVKM. This CDR3 comprises 15 residues. The V end lost 8 bases, the J end lost 7 bases, and 21 bases lay between the germline ends. CDR3 protein: CASSWEEGSRQPQHF. In DNA, the CDR3 is TGTGCCAGCTCCTGGGAGGAGGGAAGTAGACAGCCCCAGCATTTT.

CDR3 loop: CASSLVSQPFTEAFF. The CDR3 bases are TGTGCCAGCAGTTTAGTATCACAGCCTTTCACTGAAGCTTTCTTT. The chain is built from TRBV28 and TRBJ1-1; D gene unclear. This CDR3 has 15 amino acids. The germline V and J ends were trimmed by 2 bases and 4 bases, with 14 bases remaining between them. Germline V gene data show CDR1 as MDHEN and CDR2 as SYDVKM. The full variable domain, completed using reference TRBV28 and TRBJ1-1, is DVKVTQSSRYLVKRTGEKVFLECVQDMDHENMFWYRQDPGLGLRLIYFSYDVKMKEKGDIPEGYSVSREKKERFSLILESASTNQTSMYLCASSLVSQPFTEAFFGQGTRLTVV.

V usage is TRBV27 and J usage is TRBJ1-1; a possible D gene is TRBD1 (6 bases). Trimming shortened V by 0 bases and J by 4 bases, and 9 bases separated the two germline ends. Germline CDR1 reads MNHEY; CDR2 reads SMNVEV (reference sequence). The length of the CDR3 is 14 residues. In DNA form, the CDR3 reads TGTGCCAGCAGTTTATCGGGACACATCACTGAAGCTTTCTTT. Protein product: CASSLSGHITEAFF.

The chain uses TRBV18 and TRBJ1-1; D is possibly TRBD1 (6 bases). CDR3 length: 17 residues. The V gene lost 1 base and the J gene lost 1 base, with 16 bases spanning the gap. Germline V gene sequence: CDR1 KGHSH, CDR2 LQKENI. In nucleotides, the CDR3 is TGTGCCAGCTCACCACGTAATGGCCGGACAGAGAACACTGAAGCTTTCTTT. Residues: CASSPRNGRTENTEAFF.

This clonotype was observed many times. This chain joins TRBV7-3 and TRBJ2-7; 9 bases are shared with TRBD1. CDR3 size: 15 residues. With V trimmed by 2 bases and J by 1 base, 3 bases remained unmatched. The germline V gene encodes CDR1 SGHTA and CDR2 FQGTGA. The CDR3 DNA is TGTGCCAGCAGCTTAGTAGGGACAGGGTCCTACGAGCAGTACGTC. This encodes CASSLVGTGSYEQYV.

This clonotype was observed a few times. V usage is TRBV7-6 and J usage is TRBJ2-2, with TRBD1 matching over 10 bases. The CDR3 length is 17 residues. The V segment lost 1 base and the J segment 5 bases; nucleotides outside the gene matches: 7. Germline V gene sequence: CDR1 SGHVS, CDR2 FNYEAQ. CDR3 DNA: TGTGCCAGCAGCTTAGGTGACAGGGGGCTTGCAACCGGGGAGCTGTTTTTT. Amino acids: CASSLGDRGLATGELFF.

This clonotype was picked up a small number of times. The V gene is TRBV12-3 or TRBV12-4, the J gene TRBJ1-1, with 7 nucleotides matching TRBD1. V gave up 8 bases and J gave up 4 bases; unmatched junction bases: 10. This CDR3 is built from 14 residues. The CDR3 DNA reads as TGTGCCAGCCGCCAACAGGGGACCTCCACTGAAGCTTTCTTT. Protein: CASRQQGTSTEAFF.

The rearrangement uses TRBV18 and TRBJ2-1; D tentatively fits TRBD1 or TRBD2 (5 bases each). The CDR3 consists of 13 residues. CDR1 KGHSH and CDR2 LQKENI come from the germline V gene. Trimming took 3 bases from V and 8 from J, leaving 11 bases between them. The CDR3 region is CASSPRGVHEQFF. Here the CDR3 DNA reads TGTGCCAGCTCACCGAGAGGGGTCCATGAGCAGTTCTTC.

Only a few counts were recorded for this clonotype. V gene TRBV20-1 combines with J gene TRBJ2-1, with a possible D match to TRBD1 (6 bases). The CDR3 is 14 residues long. The V and J ends lost 0 bases and 12 bases respectively, with 18 bases between them. Germline V gene data show CDR1 as DFQATT and CDR2 as SNEGSKA (reference sequence). CDR3 sequence reads: CSARDQGRDIGQFF. CDR3 in DNA: TGCAGTGCTAGAGATCAGGGTCGGGACATCGGGCAGTTCTTC.

This clonotype was counted between two and nine times. The chain combines TRBV29-1 with TRBJ1-4; a possible D gene is TRBD1 (5 bases). The V gene lost 2 bases and the J gene lost 6 bases, with 10 bases spanning the gap. CDR3 length equals 13 residues. The germline V gene encodes CDR1 SQVTM and CDR2 ANQGSEA. In nucleotides, the CDR3 is TGCAGCGTTGAATCAGGGTTGGATGAAAAACTGTTTTTT. Its protein is CSVESGLDEKLFF.

The chain uses TRBV7-1 and TRBJ2-2; 7 bases are shared with TRBD1. TRBV7-1 is marked as an open reading frame, function uncertain. V gave up 4 bases and J gave up 2 bases; unmatched junction bases: 4. The CDR3 consists of 15 residues. CDR3 coding DNA: TGTGCCAGCAGCTGGGGACAGACTAACACCGGGGAGCTGTTTTTT. Residues: CASSWGQTNTGELFF.

J is TRBJ1-1 and V is TRBV6-5; possible D gene TRBD1, 6 bases. With 6 bases removed from V and 5 bases from J, the gap between germline ends came to 10 bases. Germline CDR1 is MNHEY and CDR2 is SVGAGI. The CDR3 consists of 12 residues. The CDR3 bases are TGTGCCAGCAGGGCAGGGGAAACTGAAGCTTTCTTT. Translated, it gives CASRAGETEAFF.

V is TRBV7-6 and J is TRBJ2-1; possibly TRBD2 for D (7 bases). The CDR3 has 15 residues. Germline CDR1 is SGHVS and CDR2 is FNYEAQ. The V end was cut by 0 bases, the J end by 7 bases, with 13 bases between. The CDR3 loop reads CASSLAGGPQNEQFF. The CDR3 DNA reads as TGTGCCAGCAGCTTAGCGGGGGGGCCTCAGAATGAGCAGTTCTTC.

This clonotype was found a few times. This sequence joins TRBV12-3 or TRBV12-4 and TRBJ1-5, with 7 bases matching TRBD1. The V and J ends lost 7 bases and 3 bases, in that order; junction bases with no gene match: 6. This CDR3 contains 14 residues. The CDR3 nucleotides are TGTGCCAGCACCTGGGAGGGGGCCAATCAGCCCCAGCATTTT. It yields the protein CASTWEGANQPQHF.

The genes are TRBV9 and TRBJ2-7; D gene ambiguous. The CDR3 has 14 residues. Looked up from germline, CDR1 is SGDLS and CDR2 is YYNGEE. V gave up 2 bases and J gave up 0 bases, with 9 bases separating them. The DNA of the CDR3 is TGTGCCAGCAGCGTTGGACCCAACTCCTACGAGCAGTACGTC. Amino acids: CASSVGPNSYEQYV.

This clonotype was detected many times. V usage is TRBV7-6 and J usage is TRBJ2-3, with TRBD2 as a possible D gene (5 bases). Deletions cut 5 bases from V and 1 base from J, with 10 bases between. Per germline, CDR1 SGHVS and CDR2 FNYEAQ. This CDR3 contains 14 residues. The DNA for the CDR3 is TGTGCCAGCAGCCCATTCGGGGGCACAGATACGCAGTATTTT. It specifies CASSPFGGTDTQYF.

This clonotype turned up a few times. V usage is TRBV27 and J usage is TRBJ1-1; maybe TRBD1 (5 bases). V lost 3 bases and J lost 1, with 12 bases in between. Germline V gene sequence: CDR1 MNHEY, CDR2 SMNVEV (reference sequence). The CDR3 is 15 residues long. CDR3 coding DNA: TGTGCCAGCAGTTTCGTGGGGGGAGCGAACACTGAAGCTTTCTTT. It yields the protein CASSFVGGANTEAFF.

The chain links TRBV6-2 or TRBV6-3 to TRBJ1-4, with TRBD1 identical over 8 bases. This CDR3 comprises 14 residues. Germline CDR1 MNHEY, CDR2 SVGEGT. The ends lost 6 bases at V and 5 bases at J; junction bases unmatched: 5. CDR3 region: CASRLRDRNEKLFF. The CDR3 bases are TGTGCCAGCAGACTCCGGGACAGGAATGAAAAACTGTTTTTT.

This clonotype was counted a few times. The CDR3 region is CASSFELVVDEQYF. CDR3 bases: TGTGCCAGCAGCTTCGAATTGGTGGTCGACGAGCAGTACTTC. This chain links TRBV7-6 with TRBJ2-7; D unclear. Germline V gene data show CDR1 as SGHVS and CDR2 as FNYEAQ. With 3 bases removed from V and 5 bases from J, the gap between germline ends came to 14 bases. The CDR3 has 14 residues.

This clonotype was seen at least ten times. The gene calls are TRBV7-6 and TRBJ2-1; 14 bases agree with TRBD2. The CDR3 runs to 16 residues. The germline CDR1 and CDR2 sequences are SGHVS and FNYEAQ. Trimming cost V 3 bases and J 9 bases; bases outside gene matches: 7. In nucleotides, the CDR3 is TGTGCCAGCAGCTTGACTAGCGGGGGGGCAAAGGCTGAGCAGTTCTTC. It yields the protein CASSLTSGGAKAEQFF.

This chain uses TRBV3-1 with TRBJ2-4; a possible D gene is TRBD1 (5 bases). Germline loops: CDR1 LGHDT, CDR2 YNNKEL (reference sequence). The CDR3 length is 13 residues. V was clipped by 1 base and J by 7 bases, with 8 bases between them. The CDR3 loop is CASSQGKGNIQYF. DNA of the CDR3: TGTGCCAGCAGCCAAGGAAAGGGGAACATTCAGTACTTC.